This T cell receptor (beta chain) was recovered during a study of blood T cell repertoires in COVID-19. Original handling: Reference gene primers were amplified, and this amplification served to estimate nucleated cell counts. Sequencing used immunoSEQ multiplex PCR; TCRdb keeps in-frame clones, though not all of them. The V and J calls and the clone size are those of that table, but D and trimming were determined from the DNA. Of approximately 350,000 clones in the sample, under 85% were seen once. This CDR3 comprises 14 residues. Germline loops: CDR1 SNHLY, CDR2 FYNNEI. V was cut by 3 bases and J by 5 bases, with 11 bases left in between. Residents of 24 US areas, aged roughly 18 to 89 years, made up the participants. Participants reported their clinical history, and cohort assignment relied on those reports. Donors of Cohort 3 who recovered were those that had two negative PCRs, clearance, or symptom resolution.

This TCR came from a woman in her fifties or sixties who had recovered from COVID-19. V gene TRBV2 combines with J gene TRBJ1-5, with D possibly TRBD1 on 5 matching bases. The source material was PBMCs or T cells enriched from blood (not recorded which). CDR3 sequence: CASSDRVPHQPQHF. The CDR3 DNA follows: TGTGCCAGCAGTGACAGGGTCCCCCATCAGCCCCAGCATTTT.